The 3 T cell receptor beta chains below were found in one sample sequenced in a study of cytomegalovirus exposure and HLA in healthy donors. The PCR had 60 Vbeta and 13 Jbeta primers. Assay: immunoSEQ multiplex PCR; the TCRdb copy retains only in-frame clones and omits some. The sample yields under 200,000 clones, roughly 72% seen once. Sequencing was carried out using PBMCs. All receptors come from a man aged 35 to 55 in good health and CMV-seronegative.

This chain uses TRBV4-2 with TRBJ2-7, with 10 positions matching TRBD2. J gave up 6 bases and V 2 bases, and 19 bases lay outside the gene matches. The CDR3 length is 19 residues. Germline loops: CDR1 LGHNA, CDR2 YNFKEQ. CDR3 in DNA: TGTGCCAGCAGCCAACACTTCCCTGAAACCGGGACTAGCGAGACCGAGCAGTACGTC. Residues: CASSQHFPETGTSETEQYV.

The V gene is TRBV18, the J gene TRBJ1-4; 7 nucleotides match TRBD1. CDR3 length: 15 residues. The germline gives CDR1 KGHSH, CDR2 LQKENI. The J segment lost 8 bases and the V segment lost 1 base, leaving 7 bases of the junction unmatched. This CDR3 reads CASSPRTGVEEKLFF. CDR3 DNA: TGTGCCAGCTCACCACGCACAGGGGTCGAGGAAAAACTGTTTTTT.

The rearrangement joins TRBV19 to TRBJ2-2, with a weak D call TRBD1 (5 bases). Germline V gene lookup returns CDR1 LNHDA and CDR2 SQIVND (reference sequence). Deletions cut 7 bases from V and 0 bases from J, with 9 bases between. CDR3 size: 14 residues. The CDR3, as DNA: TGTGCCAGTACAGGGCAGGCGAACACCGGGGAGCTGTTTTTT. It yields the protein CASTGQANTGELFF. Full variable domain (rest looked up from reference TRBV19 and TRBJ2-2): DGGITQSPKYLFRKEGQNVTLSCEQNLNHDAMYWYRQDPGQGLRLIYYSQIVNDFQKGDIAEGYSVSREKKESFPLTVTSAQKNPTAFYLCASTGQANTGELFFGEGSRLTVL.